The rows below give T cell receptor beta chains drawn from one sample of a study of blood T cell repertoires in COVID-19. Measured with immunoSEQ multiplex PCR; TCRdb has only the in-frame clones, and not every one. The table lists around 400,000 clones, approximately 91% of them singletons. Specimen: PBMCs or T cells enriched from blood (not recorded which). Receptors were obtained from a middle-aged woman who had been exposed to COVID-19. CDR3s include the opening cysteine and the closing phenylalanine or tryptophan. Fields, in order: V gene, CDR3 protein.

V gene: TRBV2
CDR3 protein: CASSDRTGRTGELFF

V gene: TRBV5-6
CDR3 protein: CASSLGSGLAVQETQYF

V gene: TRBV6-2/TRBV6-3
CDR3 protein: CASSYDLVGGVYGYTF

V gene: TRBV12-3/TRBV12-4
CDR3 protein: CASTEGLAGEQFF

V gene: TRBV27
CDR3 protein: CASSSPGQGNTEAFF

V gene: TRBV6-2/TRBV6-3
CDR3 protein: CASSYRPGLQYF

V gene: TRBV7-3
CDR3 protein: CASSLNTGYNEQFF

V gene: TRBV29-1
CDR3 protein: CSVEPSGQGYYGYTF

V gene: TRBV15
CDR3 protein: CATSITVYNEQFF

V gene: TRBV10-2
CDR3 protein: CASSETGHKTEAFF

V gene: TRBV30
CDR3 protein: CAWSVFGGGTGNVPNYGYTF